Described below is a single T cell receptor beta chain sequence and its context. A COVID-19 case had been met by exposed participants during the 2 weeks before study entry. Sequencing was performed with immunoSEQ multiplex PCR; in TCRdb, only in-frame clones are kept and a portion is missing. The data contain around 140,000 clones, about nine tenths of them seen just once; the ten biggest clones take up 4%. The data are from a study of blood T cell repertoires in COVID-19. The wider study: In each case, the material was cDNA or gDNA derived from T cells, B-cell-depleted T cells, or PBMCs.

Germline CDR1 SQVTM, CDR2 ANQGSEA. The CDR3 has 11 residues. Deletions cut 3 bases from V and 5 bases from J, with 7 bases between. The sequence derives from a woman in her 40s who had been exposed to COVID-19. This sequence joins TRBV29-1 and TRBJ2-5; perhaps TRBD1 as D (5 bases). Sequencing was done on a sample of PBMCs or T cells enriched from blood (not recorded which). CDR3 loop: CSVDRVETQYF. The CDR3, as DNA: TGCAGCGTTGACAGGGTTGAGACCCAGTACTTC.